This entry is about one T cell receptor beta chain. The PCR made use of 60 Vbeta and 13 Jbeta primers. Assay: immunoSEQ multiplex PCR; the TCRdb copy retains only in-frame clones and omits some. The specimen's table records some 130,000 clones. The data were obtained in a study of cytomegalovirus exposure and HLA in healthy donors. Germline V gene lookup returns CDR1 SGDLS and CDR2 YYNGEE. The V and J ends lost 0 bases and 0 bases, in that order; junction bases with no gene match: 2. This CDR3 has 16 amino acids. The clonotype comes from a woman in her thirties or forties in good health and CMV-seropositive. The sequenced sample was PBMCs. The V gene is TRBV9, the J gene TRBJ2-1; 8 bases map to TRBD2. This chain's CDR3 is CASSVGSGSSYNEQFF. The CDR3 DNA follows: TGTGCCAGCAGCGTAGGCAGCGGGAGCTCCTACAATGAGCAGTTCTTC.